This is a list of T cell receptor beta chains from one sample in a study of cytomegalovirus exposure and HLA in healthy donors. Assay: immunoSEQ multiplex PCR; the TCRdb copy retains only in-frame clones and omits some. The sample carries under 300,000 clones, more than 80% recorded once. Material: PBMCs. Receptors originate from a man aged 35-49 years in good health and CMV-seropositive. The CDR3 runs from the conserved cysteine through the conserved F or W.

J gene | V gene | CDR3 protein
TRBJ1-3 | TRBV27 | CASSSRGGSGNTIYF
TRBJ1-1 | TRBV5-1 | CASSLGGVYTEAFF
TRBJ1-3 | TRBV11-3 | CASSLNHFPGQPNSGNTIYF
TRBJ2-1 | TRBV28 | CASSPRLAGFYNEQFF
TRBJ2-1 | TRBV19 | CASSWTGGGNEQFF
TRBJ2-3 | TRBV18 | CASSPRGREVVTDTQYF
TRBJ2-1 | TRBV11-2 | CASSLAQGDYNEQFF
TRBJ2-5 | TRBV5-1 | CASSIGLQGLRETQYF
TRBJ2-1 | TRBV10-1 | CASSERRDPDNEQFF
TRBJ1-2 | TRBV7-9 | CSSSLIGDRGYGYTF
TRBJ2-7 | TRBV5-1 | CASSLAGGRRVEQYF
TRBJ1-2 | TRBV7-9 | CASSLEGVYGYTF
TRBJ2-1 | TRBV6-1 | CASRRNTQSYNEQFF
TRBJ2-3 | TRBV20-1 | CSVLTDTQYF
TRBJ2-3 | TRBV2 | CASRDTRTDTQYF
TRBJ1-1 | TRBV19 | CASSINRGTEAFF
TRBJ2-7 | TRBV4-1 | CASSPNTGASYEQYF
TRBJ2-7 | TRBV7-8 | CASSFSGQGGKEQYF
TRBJ1-1 | TRBV7-3 | CASSLSTENTEAFF
TRBJ2-1 | TRBV4-1 | CASSPRTRGHNEQFF
TRBJ1-2 | TRBV29-1 | CSARGTVNYGYTF
TRBJ1-1 | TRBV28 | CASSLWGRSWGTEAFF
TRBJ2-3 | TRBV28 | CASSLRDRGSTDTQYF
TRBJ2-2 | TRBV7-8 | CASSPDLTNTGELFF
TRBJ2-2 | TRBV7-2 | CASSRTAASFIPGELFF
TRBJ2-1 | TRBV5-1 | CASSLVFGSGEQFF
TRBJ2-5 | TRBV5-1 | CASSFSRYQETQYF
TRBJ2-6 | TRBV29-1 | CSVDPPHRGRANVLTF
TRBJ2-3 | TRBV28 | CASSTTGSADTQYF
TRBJ2-3 | TRBV19 | CASSTPGGLSTDTQYF
TRBJ2-2 | TRBV5-4 | CASSLVQGAPGELFF
TRBJ2-2 | TRBV18 | CASSPRADRITGELFF
TRBJ2-3 | TRBV9 | CASSPRDRNTDTQYF
TRBJ2-7 | TRBV19 | CASSPGTGGTYEQYF
TRBJ2-5 | TRBV4-1 | CASSLFSRETQYF
TRBJ2-7 | TRBV5-1 | CASSTSIFSGVQYF
TRBJ2-3 | TRBV6-5 | CASSGGQGTDTQYF
TRBJ2-7 | TRBV11-2 | CASSAAGQGNYEQYF